This record covers a single T cell receptor (beta chain). The data were obtained in a study of blood T cell repertoires in COVID-19. The repertoire was sequenced with immunoSEQ multiplex PCR; TCRdb's copy has only in-frame clones and lacks some. The profile shows around 100,000 clones, roughly 84% of them singletons. CDR1 and CDR2 (germline): SGHRS, YFSETQ. There are 13 residues in the CDR3. V was pared by 6 bases and J by 6 bases, with 16 bases between. This sequence originates from a human donor in a cohort sampled during active COVID-19. Sequenced sample: peripheral blood. The chain uses TRBV5-1 and TRBJ2-7, with a weak D call TRBD1 (8 bases). The CDR3 DNA follows: TGCGCCAGCAAAGTACAGGGGGAGGGCGAGCAGTACTTC. Encoded protein: CASKVQGEGEQYF.